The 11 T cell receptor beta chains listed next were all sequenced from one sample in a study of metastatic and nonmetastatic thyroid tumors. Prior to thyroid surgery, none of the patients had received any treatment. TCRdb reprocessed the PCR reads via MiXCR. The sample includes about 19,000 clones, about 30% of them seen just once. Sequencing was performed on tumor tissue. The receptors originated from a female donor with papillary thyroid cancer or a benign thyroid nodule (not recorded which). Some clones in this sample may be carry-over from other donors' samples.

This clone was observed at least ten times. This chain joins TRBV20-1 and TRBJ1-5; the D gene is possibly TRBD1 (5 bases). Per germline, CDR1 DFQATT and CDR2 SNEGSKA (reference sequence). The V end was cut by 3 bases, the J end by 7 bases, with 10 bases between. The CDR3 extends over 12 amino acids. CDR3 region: CSASQGKQPQHF. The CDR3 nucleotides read TGCAGTGCTAGCCAGGGTAAGCAGCCCCAGCATTTT.

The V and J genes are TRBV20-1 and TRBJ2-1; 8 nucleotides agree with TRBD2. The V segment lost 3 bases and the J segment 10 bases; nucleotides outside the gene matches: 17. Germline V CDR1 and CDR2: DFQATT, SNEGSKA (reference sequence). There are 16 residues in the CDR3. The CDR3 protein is CSARDLAGLLSREQFF. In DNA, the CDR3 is TGCAGTGCTAGGGATCTAGCGGGTCTCCTCTCGAGGGAGCAGTTCTTC.

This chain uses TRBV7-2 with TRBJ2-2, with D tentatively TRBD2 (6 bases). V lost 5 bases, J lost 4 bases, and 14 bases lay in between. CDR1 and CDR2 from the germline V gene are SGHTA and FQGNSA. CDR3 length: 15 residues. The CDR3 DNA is TGTGCCAGCAGCGTTAGCGGTAGGGTCACCGGGGAGCTGTTTTTT. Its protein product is CASSVSGRVTGELFF.

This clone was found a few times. In nucleotides, the CDR3 is TGTGCCAGCAGTCCCCACTCAGACACGAACACTGAAGCTTTCTTT. Amino acids: CASSPHSDTNTEAFF. The chain joins TRBV6-1 to TRBJ1-1, with unresolved D. V lost 5 bases and J lost 1, with 14 bases in between. The CDR3 runs to 15 residues. From germline, CDR1 is MNHNS and CDR2 SASEGT.

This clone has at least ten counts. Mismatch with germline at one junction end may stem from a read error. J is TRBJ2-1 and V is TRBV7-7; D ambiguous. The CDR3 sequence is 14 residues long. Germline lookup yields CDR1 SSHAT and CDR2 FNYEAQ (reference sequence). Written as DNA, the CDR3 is TGTGCTAGCAGCTTAGACGGCGGTGACAATGAGCAGTTCTTC. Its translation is CASSLDGGDNEQFF.

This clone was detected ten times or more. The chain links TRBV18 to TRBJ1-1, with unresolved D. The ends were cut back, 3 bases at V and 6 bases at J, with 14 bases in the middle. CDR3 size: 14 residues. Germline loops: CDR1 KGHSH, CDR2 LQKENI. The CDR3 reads CASSPHGGRAEAFF. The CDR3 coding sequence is TGTGCCAGCTCACCTCACGGAGGGAGGGCTGAAGCTTTCTTT.

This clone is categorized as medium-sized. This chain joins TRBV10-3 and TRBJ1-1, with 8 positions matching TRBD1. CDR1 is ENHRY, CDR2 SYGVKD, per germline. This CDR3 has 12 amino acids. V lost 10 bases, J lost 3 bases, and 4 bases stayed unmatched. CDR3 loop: CATTGQDTEAFF. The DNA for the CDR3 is TGTGCCACCACGGGACAGGACACTGAAGCTTTCTTT.

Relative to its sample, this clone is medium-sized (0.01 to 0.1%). CDR3 sequence: CASSFETGYVRAYEQYF. The CDR3 coding sequence is TGTGCCAGCAGTTTCGAGACAGGGTATGTTCGGGCCTACGAGCAGTACTTC. The rearrangement links TRBV12-3 or TRBV12-4 to TRBJ2-7; the match to TRBD1 covers 7 bases. The CDR3 loop spans 17 amino acids. The V and J ends lost 3 bases and 2 bases, in that order; junction bases with no gene match: 13.

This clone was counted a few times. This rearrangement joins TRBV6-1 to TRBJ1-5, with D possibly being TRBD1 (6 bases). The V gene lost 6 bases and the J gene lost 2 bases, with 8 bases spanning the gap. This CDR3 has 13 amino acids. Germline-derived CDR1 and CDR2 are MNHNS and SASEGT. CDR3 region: CASSRGGNQPQHF. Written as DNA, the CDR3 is TGTGCCAGCAGCAGGGGTGGCAATCAGCCCCAGCATTTT.

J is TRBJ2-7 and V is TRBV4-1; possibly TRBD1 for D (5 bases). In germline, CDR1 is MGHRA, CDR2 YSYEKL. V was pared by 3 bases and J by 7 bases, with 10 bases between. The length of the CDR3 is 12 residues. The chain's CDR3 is CASSHRVDEQYF. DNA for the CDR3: TGCGCCAGCAGCCACAGGGTCGATGAGCAGTACTTC.

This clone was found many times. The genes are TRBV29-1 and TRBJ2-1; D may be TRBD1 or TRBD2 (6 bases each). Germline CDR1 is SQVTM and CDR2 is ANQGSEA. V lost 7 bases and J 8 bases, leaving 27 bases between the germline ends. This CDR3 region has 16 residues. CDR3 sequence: CSDYPWGAGSSDEQFF. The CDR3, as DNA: TGCAGCGATTATCCTTGGGGGGCAGGTAGTTCGGATGAGCAGTTCTTC.